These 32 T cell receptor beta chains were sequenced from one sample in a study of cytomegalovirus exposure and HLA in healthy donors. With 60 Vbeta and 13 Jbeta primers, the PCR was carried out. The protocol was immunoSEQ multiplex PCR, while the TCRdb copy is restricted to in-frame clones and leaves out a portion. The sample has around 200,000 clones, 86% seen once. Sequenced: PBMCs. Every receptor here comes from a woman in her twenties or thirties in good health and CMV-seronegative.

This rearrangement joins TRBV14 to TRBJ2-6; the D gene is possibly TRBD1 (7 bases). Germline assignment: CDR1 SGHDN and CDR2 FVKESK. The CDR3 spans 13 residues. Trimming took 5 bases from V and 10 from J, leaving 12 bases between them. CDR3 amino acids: CASSKTGRNVLTF. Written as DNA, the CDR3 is TGTGCCAGCAGCAAGACAGGGAGGAACGTCCTGACTTTC.

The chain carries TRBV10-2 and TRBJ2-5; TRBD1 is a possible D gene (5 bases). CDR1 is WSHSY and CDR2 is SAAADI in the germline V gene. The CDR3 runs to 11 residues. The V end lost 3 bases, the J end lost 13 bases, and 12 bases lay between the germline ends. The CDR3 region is CASSDEGAPYF. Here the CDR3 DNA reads TGCGCCAGCAGTGATGAAGGGGCGCCGTACTTC.

The CDR3 DNA follows: TGTGCCAGCAGCTCGGGGACGGAGGGAGGAGAGACCCAGTACTTC. It specifies CASSSGTEGGETQYF. The chain recombines TRBV7-9 with TRBJ2-5, with TRBD2 as a possible D gene (6 bases). This CDR3 region has 15 residues. Germline V gives CDR1 SEHNR, CDR2 FQNEAQ (reference sequence). V was shortened by 4 bases and J by 4 bases, with 16 bases between the two germline ends.

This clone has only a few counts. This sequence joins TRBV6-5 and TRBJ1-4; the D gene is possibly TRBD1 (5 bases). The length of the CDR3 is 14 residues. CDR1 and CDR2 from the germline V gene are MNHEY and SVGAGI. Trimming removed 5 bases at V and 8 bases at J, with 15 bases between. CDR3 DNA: TGTGCCAGCAGTGCCGGGGGGGGATGGGAAAAACTGTTTTTT. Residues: CASSAGGGWEKLFF.

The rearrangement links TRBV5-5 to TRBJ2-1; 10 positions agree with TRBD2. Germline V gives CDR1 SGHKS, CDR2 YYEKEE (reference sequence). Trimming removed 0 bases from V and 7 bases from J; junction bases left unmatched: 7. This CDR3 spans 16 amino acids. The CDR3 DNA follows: TGTGCCAGCAGCTTGGCCCCTAGCGGGAGTGGTAATGAGCAGTTCTTC. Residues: CASSLAPSGSGNEQFF.

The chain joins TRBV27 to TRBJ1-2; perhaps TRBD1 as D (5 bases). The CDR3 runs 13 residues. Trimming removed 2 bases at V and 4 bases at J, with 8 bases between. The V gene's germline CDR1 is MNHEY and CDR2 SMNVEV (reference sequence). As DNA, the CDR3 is TGTGCCAGCAGTTTACGGGGGATCTATGGCTACACCTTC. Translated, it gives CASSLRGIYGYTF.

In DNA form, the CDR3 reads TGTGCCAGCTCATCAACCGGGACAGGGTTTCAGCAGTACTTC. It translates to CASSSTGTGFQQYF. V gene TRBV18 combines with J gene TRBJ2-7, with TRBD1 matching over 9 bases. The ends lost 5 bases at V and 8 bases at J; junction bases unmatched: 10. This CDR3 region has 14 residues. The germline V gene encodes CDR1 KGHSH and CDR2 LQKENI.

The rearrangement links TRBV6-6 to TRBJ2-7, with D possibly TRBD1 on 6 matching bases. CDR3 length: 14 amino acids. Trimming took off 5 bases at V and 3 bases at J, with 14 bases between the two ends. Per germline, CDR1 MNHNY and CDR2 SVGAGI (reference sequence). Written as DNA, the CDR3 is TGTGCCAGCAGTCGGGACACCTCATACTACGAGCAGTACTTC. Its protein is CASSRDTSYYEQYF.

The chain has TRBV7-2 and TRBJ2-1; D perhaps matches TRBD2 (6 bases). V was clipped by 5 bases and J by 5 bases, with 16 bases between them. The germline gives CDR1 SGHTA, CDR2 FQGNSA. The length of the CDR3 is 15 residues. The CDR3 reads CASSPMSGSHNEQFF. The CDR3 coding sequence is TGTGCCAGCAGCCCAATGAGCGGGTCCCACAATGAGCAGTTCTTC. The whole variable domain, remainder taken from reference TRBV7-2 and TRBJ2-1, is GAGVSQSPSNKVTEKGKDVELRCDPISGHTALYWYRQSLGQGLEFLIYFQGNSAPDKSGLPSDRFSAERTGGSVSTLTIQRTQQEDSAVYLCASSPMSGSHNEQFFGPGTRLTVL.

The CDR3 DNA sequence: TGTGCCAGCAGCTCCAGTTGGGGGGACATTCAGTACTTC. It is translated as CASSSSWGDIQYF. The chain is built from TRBV6-1 and TRBJ2-4, with a tentative D call TRBD2 (6 bases). In germline, CDR1 is MNHNS, CDR2 SASEGT. The CDR3 consists of 13 residues. V lost 6 bases to trimming and J lost 8 bases, with 14 bases between them.

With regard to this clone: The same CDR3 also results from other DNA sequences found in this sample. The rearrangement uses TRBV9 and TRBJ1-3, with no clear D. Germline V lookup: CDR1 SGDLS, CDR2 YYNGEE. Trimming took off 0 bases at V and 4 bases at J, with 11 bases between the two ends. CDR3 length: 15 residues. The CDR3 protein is CASSVESGSGNTIYF. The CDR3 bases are TGTGCCAGCAGCGTAGAGTCGGGATCCGGAAACACCATATATTTT.

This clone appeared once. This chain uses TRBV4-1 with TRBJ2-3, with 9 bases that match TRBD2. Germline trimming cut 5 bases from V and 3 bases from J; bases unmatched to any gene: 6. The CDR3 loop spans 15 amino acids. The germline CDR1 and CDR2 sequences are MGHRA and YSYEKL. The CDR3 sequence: CASSRVRGGTDTQYF. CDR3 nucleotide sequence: TGCGCCAGCAGCAGGGTGCGGGGGGGGACAGATACGCAGTATTTT.

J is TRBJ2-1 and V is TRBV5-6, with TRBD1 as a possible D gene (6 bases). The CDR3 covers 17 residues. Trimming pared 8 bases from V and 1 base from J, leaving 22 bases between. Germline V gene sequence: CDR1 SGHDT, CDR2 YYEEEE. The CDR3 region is CASKPLTGRISYNEQFF. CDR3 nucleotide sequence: TGTGCCAGTAAACCCCTGACAGGCCGAATATCCTACAATGAGCAGTTCTTC.

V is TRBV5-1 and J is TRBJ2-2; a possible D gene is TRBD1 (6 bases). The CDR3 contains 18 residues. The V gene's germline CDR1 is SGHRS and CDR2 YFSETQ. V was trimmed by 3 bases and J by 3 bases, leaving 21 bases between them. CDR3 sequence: CASSWSPMGAGDTGELFF. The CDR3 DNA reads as TGCGCCAGCAGCTGGTCCCCGATGGGGGCAGGGGACACCGGGGAGCTGTTTTTT.

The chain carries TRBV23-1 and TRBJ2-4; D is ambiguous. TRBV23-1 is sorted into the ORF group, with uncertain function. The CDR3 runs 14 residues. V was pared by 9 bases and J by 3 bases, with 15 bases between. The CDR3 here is CARTTDYLKNIQYF. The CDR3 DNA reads TGCGCCAGGACCACAGATTACCTCAAAAACATTCAGTACTTC.

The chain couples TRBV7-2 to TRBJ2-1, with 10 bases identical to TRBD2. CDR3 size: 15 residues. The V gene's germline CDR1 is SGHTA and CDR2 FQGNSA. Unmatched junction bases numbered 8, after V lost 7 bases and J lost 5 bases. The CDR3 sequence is CASKVILAGHNEQFF. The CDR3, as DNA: TGTGCCAGCAAGGTGATACTAGCGGGGCACAATGAGCAGTTCTTC.

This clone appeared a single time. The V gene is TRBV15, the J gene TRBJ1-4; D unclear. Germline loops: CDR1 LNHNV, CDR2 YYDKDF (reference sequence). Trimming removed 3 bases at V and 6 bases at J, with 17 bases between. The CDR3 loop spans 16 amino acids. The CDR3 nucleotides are TGTGCCACCAGCAGGCGTCGATGGGCGCCGCATGAAAAACTGTTTTTT. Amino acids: CATSRRRWAPHEKLFF.

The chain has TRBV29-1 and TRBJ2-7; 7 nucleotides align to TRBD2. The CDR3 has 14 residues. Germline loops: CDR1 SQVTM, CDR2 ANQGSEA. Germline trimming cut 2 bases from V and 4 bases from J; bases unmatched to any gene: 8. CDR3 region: CSVEMRLAGYEQYF. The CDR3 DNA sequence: TGCAGCGTTGAAATGAGACTAGCCGGATACGAGCAGTACTTC.

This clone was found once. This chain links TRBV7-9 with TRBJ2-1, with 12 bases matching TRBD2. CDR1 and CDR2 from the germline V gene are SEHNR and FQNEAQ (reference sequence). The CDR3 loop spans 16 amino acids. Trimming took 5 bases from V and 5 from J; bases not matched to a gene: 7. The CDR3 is CASSDGLAGINNEQFF. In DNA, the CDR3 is TGTGCCAGCAGCGACGGACTAGCGGGAATAAACAATGAGCAGTTCTTC.

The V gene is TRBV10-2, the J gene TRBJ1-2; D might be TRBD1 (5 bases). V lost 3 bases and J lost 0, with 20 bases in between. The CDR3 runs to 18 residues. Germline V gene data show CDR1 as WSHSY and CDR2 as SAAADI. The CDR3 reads CASSDSLGLEGPNYGYTF. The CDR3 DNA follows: TGCGCCAGCAGTGACTCCCTGGGGTTGGAGGGACCTAACTATGGCTACACCTTC.

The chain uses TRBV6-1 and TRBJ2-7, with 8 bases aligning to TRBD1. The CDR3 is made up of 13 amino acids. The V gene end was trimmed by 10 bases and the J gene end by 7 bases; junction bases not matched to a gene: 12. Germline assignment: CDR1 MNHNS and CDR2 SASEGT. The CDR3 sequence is CAIQPGRGLEQYF. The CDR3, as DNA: TGTGCCATCCAGCCGGGCAGGGGGCTTGAGCAGTACTTC.

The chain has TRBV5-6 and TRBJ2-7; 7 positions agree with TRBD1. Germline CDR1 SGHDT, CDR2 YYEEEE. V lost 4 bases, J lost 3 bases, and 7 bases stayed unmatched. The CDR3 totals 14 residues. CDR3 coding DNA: TGTGCCAGCAGCAGCCGACAGGGATTCTACGAGCAGTACTTC. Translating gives CASSSRQGFYEQYF.

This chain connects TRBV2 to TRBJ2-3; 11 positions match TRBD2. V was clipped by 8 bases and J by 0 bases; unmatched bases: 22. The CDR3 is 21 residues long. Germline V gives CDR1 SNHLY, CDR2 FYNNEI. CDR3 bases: TGTGCCAGCCTCAGATTCACATTGAGGCTAGCGGGAGGTGCTAGCACAGATACGCAGTATTTT. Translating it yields CASLRFTLRLAGGASTDTQYF.

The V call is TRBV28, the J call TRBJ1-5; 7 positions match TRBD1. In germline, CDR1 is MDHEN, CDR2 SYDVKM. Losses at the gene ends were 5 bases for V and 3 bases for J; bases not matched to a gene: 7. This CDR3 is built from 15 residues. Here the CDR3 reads CASSKRGLLNQPQHF. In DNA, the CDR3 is TGTGCCAGCAGTAAAAGGGGGCTACTCAATCAGCCCCAGCATTTT.

In DNA form, the CDR3 reads TGTGCCAGCAGCGGATCGGGACAGGCCATGAACACTGAAGCTTTCTTT. As protein: CASSGSGQAMNTEAFF. The V and J genes are TRBV7-9 and TRBJ1-1, with 8 positions matching TRBD1. The CDR3 has 16 residues. With V trimmed by 5 bases and J by 0 bases, 8 bases remained unmatched. Per the germline V gene, CDR1 is SEHNR and CDR2 is FQNEAQ (reference sequence). The whole variable domain, remainder taken from reference TRBV7-9 and TRBJ1-1, is DTGVSQNPRHKITKRGQNVTFRCDPISEHNRLYWYRQTLGQGPEFLTYFQNEAQLEKSRLLSDRFSAERPKGSFSTLEIQRTEQGDSAMYLCASSGSGQAMNTEAFFGQGTRLTVV.

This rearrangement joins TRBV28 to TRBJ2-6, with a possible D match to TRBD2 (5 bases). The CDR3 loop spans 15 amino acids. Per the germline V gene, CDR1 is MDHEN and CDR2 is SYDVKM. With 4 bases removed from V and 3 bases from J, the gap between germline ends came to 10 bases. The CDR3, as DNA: TGTGCCAGCAGTTGGTTAGGGAGTGGGGCCAACGTCCTGACTTTC. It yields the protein CASSWLGSGANVLTF.

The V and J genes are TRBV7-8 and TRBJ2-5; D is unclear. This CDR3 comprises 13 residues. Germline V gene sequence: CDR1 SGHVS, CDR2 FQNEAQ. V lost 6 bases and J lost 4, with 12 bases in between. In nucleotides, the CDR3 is TGTGCCAGCAGACTGACTCCGTTAGAGACCCAGTACTTC. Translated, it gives CASRLTPLETQYF.

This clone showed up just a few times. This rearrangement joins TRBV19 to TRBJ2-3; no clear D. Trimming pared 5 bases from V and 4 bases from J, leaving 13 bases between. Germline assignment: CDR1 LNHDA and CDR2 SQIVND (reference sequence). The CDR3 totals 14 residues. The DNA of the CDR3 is TGTGCCAGTAGTGTCGGAGAGACGGCAGATACGCAGTATTTT. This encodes CASSVGETADTQYF.

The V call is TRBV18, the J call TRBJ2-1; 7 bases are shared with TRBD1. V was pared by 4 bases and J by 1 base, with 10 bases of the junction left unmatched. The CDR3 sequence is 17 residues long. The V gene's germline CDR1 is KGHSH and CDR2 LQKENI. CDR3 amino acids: CASSLTPGQQSYNEQFF. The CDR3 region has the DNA TGTGCCAGCTCACTGACCCCGGGACAGCAGTCCTACAATGAGCAGTTCTTC.

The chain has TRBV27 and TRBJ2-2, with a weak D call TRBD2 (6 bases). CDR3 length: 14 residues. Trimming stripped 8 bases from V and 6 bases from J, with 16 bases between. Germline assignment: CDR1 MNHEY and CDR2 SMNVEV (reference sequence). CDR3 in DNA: TGTGCCAGCCGTACGGGGGTGGGGCCCGGGGAGCTGTTTTTT. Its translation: CASRTGVGPGELFF.

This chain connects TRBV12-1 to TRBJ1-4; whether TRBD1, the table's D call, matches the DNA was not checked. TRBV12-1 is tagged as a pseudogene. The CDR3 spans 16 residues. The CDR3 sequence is CASSLPHRGRSEKLFF. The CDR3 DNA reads TGTGCCAGCAGCCTCCCGCACAGGGGGCGCAGTGAAAAACTGTTTTTT.

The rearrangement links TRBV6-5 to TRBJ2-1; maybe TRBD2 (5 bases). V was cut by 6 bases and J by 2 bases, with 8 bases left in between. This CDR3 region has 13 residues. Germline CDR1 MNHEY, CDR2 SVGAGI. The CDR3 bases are TGTGCCAGCAGACCCGGGACCTACAATGAGCAGTTCTTC. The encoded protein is CASRPGTYNEQFF.